The 32 T cell receptor beta chains below all came from one sample that was sequenced in a study of cytomegalovirus exposure and HLA in healthy donors. The PCR made use of 60 Vbeta and 13 Jbeta primers. Sequencing was performed with immunoSEQ multiplex PCR; in TCRdb, only in-frame clones are kept and a portion is missing. The data hold about 120,000 clones, with 60% to 80% observed a single time. The sequencing sample was made of PBMCs. The receptors stem from a female donor in good health and CMV-seronegative.

This rearrangement joins TRBV19 to TRBJ2-1, with a possible D match to TRBD1 (6 bases). V was trimmed by 3 bases and J by 4 bases, leaving 10 bases between them. Germline CDR1 reads LNHDA; CDR2 reads SQIVND (reference sequence). The CDR3 contains 14 residues. Here the CDR3 DNA reads TGTGCCAGTAGTATTGGGACAAATTACAATGAGCAGTTCTTC. The encoded protein is CASSIGTNYNEQFF.

The rearrangement uses TRBV7-2 and TRBJ2-1; 10 bases agree with TRBD1. With V trimmed by 1 base and J by 8 bases, 2 bases remained unmatched. The CDR3 runs 14 residues. Germline V gives CDR1 SGHTA, CDR2 FQGNSA. CDR3 amino acids: CASSLGQGAYEQFF. CDR3 nucleotides: TGTGCCAGCAGCTTAGGACAGGGGGCCTATGAGCAGTTCTTC. Full variable domain (remainder filled in from reference TRBV7-2 and TRBJ2-1): GAGVSQSPSNKVTEKGKDVELRCDPISGHTALYWYRQSLGQGLEFLIYFQGNSAPDKSGLPSDRFSAERTGGSVSTLTIQRTQQEDSAVYLCASSLGQGAYEQFFGPGTRLTVL.

The chain employs TRBV29-1 and TRBJ1-4; possibly TRBD1 for D (6 bases). CDR3 length: 12 amino acids. Trimming removed 5 bases at V and 8 bases at J, with 12 bases between. Germline V gene data show CDR1 as SQVTM and CDR2 as ANQGSEA. The CDR3 here is CSVNREGEKLFF. CDR3 DNA sequence: TGCAGCGTTAACAGGGAGGGCGAAAAACTGTTTTTT.

The gene calls are TRBV10-3 and TRBJ2-7, with D tentatively TRBD1 (6 bases). The V end was cut by 5 bases, the J end by 5 bases, with 7 bases between. Germline-derived CDR1 and CDR2 are ENHRY and SYGVKD. The CDR3 extends over 11 amino acids. The CDR3 DNA follows: TGTGCCATCAGTACAGGGAACGAGCAGTACTTC. Its translation is CAISTGNEQYF.

The chain recombines TRBV28 with TRBJ2-7; D is perhaps TRBD1 (6 bases). Trimming shortened V by 3 bases and J by 3 bases, and 12 bases separated the two germline ends. This CDR3 has 14 residues. CDR1 and CDR2 (germline): MDHEN, SYDVKM. The CDR3 nucleotides read TGTGCCAGCAGTTTCAGGGGTCTTTACTACGAGCAGTACTTC. Protein product: CASSFRGLYYEQYF.

DNA for the CDR3: TGTGCCAGCAGTTACGGGGGGAGATGGGCTAGCGAGCAGTACTTC. It codes for CASSYGGRWASEQYF. The gene calls are TRBV6-6 and TRBJ2-7, with a possible D match to TRBD2 (6 bases). The germline gives CDR1 MNHNY, CDR2 SVGAGI (reference sequence). V lost 2 bases and J lost 6, with 17 bases in between. The CDR3 is made up of 15 amino acids.

The V gene is TRBV4-3, the J gene TRBJ1-3; possibly TRBD1 for D (6 bases). Germline V gene data show CDR1 as LGHNA and CDR2 as YSLEER. V shed 4 bases and J shed 3 bases, with 10 bases lying between them. This CDR3 is 14 amino acids long. CDR3 nucleotides: TGCGCCAGCAGCCCGGGACATTTTGGAAACACCATATATTTT. Encoded protein: CASSPGHFGNTIYF.

V and J are TRBV9 and TRBJ1-1; possible D gene TRBD1, 5 bases. Germline V gene sequence: CDR1 SGDLS, CDR2 YYNGEE. The CDR3 spans 15 residues. Trimming took 7 bases from V and 0 from J, leaving 16 bases between them. This chain's CDR3 is CASSLLAGVNTEAFF. DNA for the CDR3: TGTGCCAGCTCCCTCCTGGCGGGGGTGAACACTGAAGCTTTCTTT.

This clone was recorded only once. The chain combines TRBV25-1 with TRBJ1-3; 7 bases are shared with TRBD1. The germline V gene encodes CDR1 MGHDK and CDR2 SYGVNS. The J segment lost 0 bases and the V segment lost 3 bases, leaving 2 bases of the junction unmatched. This CDR3 has 15 residues. In DNA, the CDR3 is TGTGCCAGCAGTGATTGGGACAGCTCTGGAAACACCATATATTTT. It yields the protein CASSDWDSSGNTIYF. The variable domain in full, completed from reference TRBV25-1 and TRBJ1-3, reads EADIYQTPRYLVIGTGKKITLECSQTMGHDKMYWYQQDPGMELHLIHYSYGVNSTEKGDLSSESTVSRIRTEHFPLTLESARPSHTSQYLCASSDWDSSGNTIYFGEGSWLTVV.

The CDR3 loop is CAWGREGEAFF. The DNA of the CDR3 is TGTGCCTGGGGGAGGGAGGGTGAAGCTTTCTTT. V gene TRBV30 combines with J gene TRBJ1-1, with D unclear. CDR1 GTSNPN and CDR2 SVGIG come from the germline V gene (reference sequence). V lost 5 bases and J lost 7, with 11 bases in between. The length of the CDR3 is 11 residues.

The J gene is TRBJ2-2, the V gene TRBV5-1; 10 nucleotides line up with TRBD2. This CDR3 comprises 17 residues. With 4 bases clipped from V and 1 base from J, the junction kept 7 bases outside the gene matches. Germline CDR1 SGHRS, CDR2 YFSETQ. This CDR3 is CASSLPVAGGNTGELFF. Written as DNA, the CDR3 is TGCGCCAGCAGCCTACCCGTAGCGGGAGGGAACACCGGGGAGCTGTTTTTT.

The rearrangement joins TRBV4-3 to TRBJ2-7, with no clear D. CDR3 size: 19 residues. Trimming stripped 1 base from V and 0 bases from J, with 22 bases between. Germline V gives CDR1 LGHNA, CDR2 YSLEER. CDR3 loop: CASSQGTMGRPLSSYEQYF. The CDR3 bases are TGCGCCAGCAGCCAAGGCACAATGGGCCGCCCATTAAGCTCCTACGAGCAGTACTTC.

This sequence joins TRBV29-1 and TRBJ1-2, with D tentatively TRBD1 (5 bases). Looked up from germline, CDR1 is SQVTM and CDR2 is ANQGSEA. The CDR3 has 12 residues. The CDR3 DNA reads TGCGGAGGGAGGGGCCTATCCTATGGCTACACCTTC. Its translation: CGGRGLSYGYTF.

The chain is built from TRBV18 and TRBJ2-7; D is possibly TRBD1 (6 bases). Germline V lookup: CDR1 KGHSH, CDR2 LQKENI. V lost 0 bases and J lost 0, with 21 bases in between. This CDR3 comprises 19 residues. The CDR3 region has the DNA TGTGCCAGCTCACCACCCCCCGGACAGCAACAACGGGGCTCCTACGAGCAGTACTTC. As protein: CASSPPPGQQQRGSYEQYF.

This clone was counted once. The chain is built from TRBV7-9 and TRBJ2-3; 11 bases line up with TRBD2. There are 13 residues in the CDR3. V was clipped by 5 bases and J by 5 bases; unmatched bases: 0. Germline lookup yields CDR1 SEHNR and CDR2 FQNEAQ (reference sequence). This chain's CDR3 is CASSGLAGDTQYF. In nucleotides, the CDR3 is TGTGCCAGCAGCGGACTAGCGGGAGATACGCAGTATTTT. Variable domain in full (rest from reference TRBV7-9 and TRBJ2-3): DTGVSQNPRHKITKRGQNVTFRCDPISEHNRLYWYRQTLGQGPEFLTYFQNEAQLEKSRLLSDRFSAERPKGSFSTLEIQRTEQGDSAMYLCASSGLAGDTQYFGPGTRLTVL.

The V and J genes are TRBV28 and TRBJ2-7; TRBD2 matches 7 bases. There are 16 residues in the CDR3. J lost 1 base, V lost 4 bases, and 10 bases had no gene match. CDR1 is MDHEN and CDR2 is SYDVKM in the germline V gene. The CDR3 loop reads CASSSPAGVPSYEQYF. CDR3 nucleotide sequence: TGTGCCAGCAGTTCCCCCGCGGGAGTTCCTTCCTACGAGCAGTACTTC.

The chain couples TRBV15 to TRBJ2-5; maybe TRBD2 (6 bases). The germline V and J ends were trimmed by 4 bases and 6 bases, with 18 bases remaining between them. The CDR3 runs 15 residues. CDR1 is LNHNV and CDR2 is YYDKDF in the germline V gene (reference sequence). The CDR3 here is CATSKFPVAGKTQYF. The CDR3, as DNA: TGTGCCACCAGCAAGTTTCCAGTCGCGGGAAAGACCCAGTACTTC.

The chain uses TRBV27 and TRBJ2-7; 9 nucleotides agree with TRBD1. The ends lost 3 bases at V and 0 bases at J; junction bases unmatched: 9. Germline CDR1 and CDR2: MNHEY and SMNVEV (reference sequence). The CDR3 runs 17 residues. The CDR3 region has the DNA TGTGCCAGCAGTTTTACCGTGGGACAGGGCCTCTCCTACGAGCAGTACTTC. Encoded protein: CASSFTVGQGLSYEQYF.

This chain uses TRBV28 with TRBJ2-4; 12 positions agree with TRBD1. Germline V gene lookup returns CDR1 MDHEN and CDR2 SYDVKM. J gave up 0 bases and V 6 bases, and 21 bases lay outside the gene matches. The CDR3 is made up of 22 amino acids. This CDR3 reads CASSLGRDRGLLTFLAKNIQYF. CDR3 nucleotides: TGTGCCAGCAGCCTAGGACGGGACAGGGGGCTGCTAACTTTTCTAGCCAAAAACATTCAGTACTTC. The full variable domain, its missing parts supplied by reference TRBV28 and TRBJ2-4, is DVKVTQSSRYLVKRTGEKVFLECVQDMDHENMFWYRQDPGLGLRLIYFSYDVKMKEKGDIPEGYSVSREKKERFSLILESASTNQTSMYLCASSLGRDRGLLTFLAKNIQYFGAGTRLSVL.

The count of this clone is one. V usage is TRBV19 and J usage is TRBJ2-5; no definite D call. The germline V and J ends were trimmed by 3 bases and 4 bases, with 6 bases remaining between them. Germline lookup yields CDR1 LNHDA and CDR2 SQIVND (reference sequence). The CDR3 totals 12 residues. CDR3 nucleotides: TGTGCCAGTAGTATTCTCGGAGAGACCCAGTACTTC. The encoded protein is CASSILGETQYF. The entire variable domain, with the rest obtained from reference TRBV19 and TRBJ2-5, is as follows: DGGITQSPKYLFRKEGQNVTLSCEQNLNHDAMYWYRQDPGQGLRLIYYSQIVNDFQKGDIAEGYSVSREKKESFPLTVTSAQKNPTAFYLCASSILGETQYFGPGTRLLVL.

The genes are TRBV5-1 and TRBJ1-1; D remains ambiguous. Trimming pared 0 bases from V and 6 bases from J, leaving 9 bases between. The CDR3 is made up of 13 amino acids. The germline gives CDR1 SGHRS, CDR2 YFSETQ. DNA for the CDR3: TGCGCCAGCAGCTTGGATGGTGGGCCTGAAGCTTTCTTT. This codes for CASSLDGGPEAFF.

The chain uses TRBV5-1 and TRBJ1-1; perhaps TRBD1 as D (6 bases). V was clipped by 4 bases and J by 6 bases, with 19 bases between them. Germline assignment: CDR1 SGHRS and CDR2 YFSETQ. The CDR3 loop spans 15 amino acids. The CDR3 loop reads CASSDLQGSVAEAFF. CDR3 in DNA: TGCGCCAGCAGCGATTTACAGGGTTCGGTCGCTGAAGCTTTCTTT.

This clone was picked up a small number of times. This specimen includes other DNA sequences encoding the same CDR3. The CDR3 is CASSLDSNYEQYF. CDR3 DNA: TGTGCCAGTAGCCTAGACAGCAACTACGAGCAGTACTTC. The chain has TRBV19 and TRBJ2-7; perhaps TRBD1 as D (5 bases). CDR3 length equals 13 residues. V was shortened by 6 bases and J by 3 bases, with 12 bases between the two germline ends. Germline V gene sequence: CDR1 LNHDA, CDR2 SQIVND (reference sequence).

V gene TRBV7-6 combines with J gene TRBJ1-2; tentatively, D is TRBD1 (6 bases). CDR3 size: 13 residues. Germline-derived CDR1 and CDR2 are SGHVS and FNYEAQ. V lost 1 base and J lost 4, with 7 bases in between. The CDR3 sequence is CASSLDRVYGYTF. CDR3 DNA: TGTGCCAGCAGCTTAGACAGGGTCTATGGCTACACCTTC.

The V gene is TRBV27, the J gene TRBJ2-3; no reliable D call. The CDR3 spans 13 residues. V was clipped by 1 base and J by 6 bases, with 8 bases between them. Germline V CDR1 and CDR2: MNHEY, SMNVEV (reference sequence). The CDR3 here is CASSLWRFDTQYF. DNA of the CDR3: TGTGCCAGCAGTTTATGGCGGTTCGATACGCAGTATTTT.

The V and J genes are TRBV29-1 and TRBJ1-2; 8 bases line up with TRBD1. The CDR3 has 14 residues. V lost 4 bases to trimming and J lost 4 bases; unmatched junction nucleotides: 8. Germline loops: CDR1 SQVTM, CDR2 ANQGSEA. The CDR3 here is CSVGPGQETYGYTF. The CDR3 DNA sequence: TGCAGCGTTGGGCCGGGACAGGAGACCTATGGCTACACCTTC.

The chain has TRBV6-5 and TRBJ2-3; TRBD2 matches at 12 bases. This CDR3 comprises 14 residues. The V and J ends lost 0 bases and 15 bases, in that order; junction bases with no gene match: 7. The germline V gene has CDR1 MNHEY and CDR2 SVGAGI. CDR3 amino acids: CASSYSLAGGPTYF. In nucleotides, the CDR3 is TGTGCCAGCAGTTACTCCCTAGCGGGAGGGCCAACATATTTT.

The chain has TRBV18 and TRBJ2-5; 8 nucleotides align to TRBD1. Trimming took 5 bases from V and 2 from J; bases not matched to a gene: 4. Germline loops: CDR1 KGHSH, CDR2 LQKENI. The CDR3 is 14 residues long. The CDR3: CASSSRDRQETQYF. CDR3 sequence (DNA): TGTGCCAGCTCAAGCCGGGACAGGCAAGAGACCCAGTACTTC.

The chain recombines TRBV27 with TRBJ1-5; TRBD1 matches at 10 bases. The CDR3 totals 14 residues. Germline V CDR1 and CDR2: MNHEY, SMNVEV (reference sequence). V was clipped by 3 bases and J by 11 bases; unmatched bases: 7. Written as DNA, the CDR3 is TGTGCCAGCAGTTTCGGACAGGGGGAAGGAGCCCAGCATTTT. The encoded protein is CASSFGQGEGAQHF.

The chain uses TRBV27 and TRBJ2-2; 8 bases are a match to TRBD2. Germline V CDR1 and CDR2: MNHEY, SMNVEV (reference sequence). After removal of 6 bases from V and 2 bases from J, the junction contained 2 bases not matched to a gene. CDR3 size: 14 residues. CDR3 in amino acids: CASRLAENTGELFF. The CDR3 DNA is TGTGCCAGCAGACTAGCGGAAAACACCGGGGAGCTGTTTTTT.

This sequence joins TRBV6-1 and TRBJ2-7; 9 nucleotides align to TRBD1. CDR1 and CDR2 (germline): MNHNS, SASEGT. J lost 5 bases, V lost 4 bases, and 9 bases had no gene match. The CDR3 loop spans 15 amino acids. The CDR3 here is CASSVIQGAGDEQYF. In nucleotides, the CDR3 is TGTGCCAGCAGTGTGATACAGGGGGCCGGGGACGAGCAGTACTTC.

V and J are TRBV30 and TRBJ2-7; 10 bases map to TRBD2. The CDR3 consists of 15 residues. Trimming took 0 bases from V and 4 from J; bases not matched to a gene: 6. CDR1 and CDR2 from the germline V gene are GTSNPN and SVGIG (reference sequence). CDR3 residues: CAWSVSGRARYEQYF. DNA of the CDR3: TGTGCCTGGAGTGTAAGCGGGAGGGCCCGGTACGAGCAGTACTTC.